The 32 T cell receptor beta chains given below trace back to one sample, sequenced in a study of control samples from healthy donors and cancer patients. The table came from immunoSEQ multiplex PCR; TCRdb's copy has only in-frame clones and leaves some out. The data show some 120,000 clones, with more than 70% seen just once and more than 2.5% held by the top ten. The specimen sequenced was blood. The receptors were sampled from a middle-aged man in good health.

CDR3 in amino acids: CASSLTTPSGEKLFF. Written as DNA, the CDR3 is TGTGCCAGCAGTTTAACAACTCCAAGTGGCGAAAAACTGTTTTTT. The chain recombines TRBV28 with TRBJ1-4; D remains ambiguous. V was trimmed by 2 bases and J by 8 bases, leaving 15 bases between them. Germline CDR1 and CDR2: MDHEN and SYDVKM. This CDR3 has 15 amino acids.

This clone was found once. The chain is built from TRBV15 and TRBJ2-3, with a possible D match to TRBD2 (5 bases). There are 16 residues in the CDR3. Between the trimmed V and J ends, which lost 3 bases and 3 bases, there was a span of 16 bases. Germline CDR1 is LNHNV and CDR2 is YYDKDF (reference sequence). The CDR3 DNA reads as TGTGCCACCAGCAGGGAGGACCGGGGTGTGACAGATACGCAGTATTTT. Translation: CATSREDRGVTDTQYF.

The J gene is TRBJ1-2, the V gene TRBV29-1; no reliable D call. The CDR3 runs to 15 residues. Germline V gene lookup returns CDR1 SQVTM and CDR2 ANQGSEA. V dropped 7 bases and J dropped 4 bases, with 22 bases sitting between them. CDR3 protein: CSAEAIKSSSYGYTF. For the CDR3, the DNA is TGCAGCGCCGAAGCAATAAAATCAAGTAGCTATGGCTACACCTTC. Supplemented by reference TRBV29-1 and TRBJ1-2, the full variable domain reads SAVISQKPSRDICQRGTSLTIQCQVDSQVTMMFWYRQQPGQSLTLIATANQGSEATYESGFVIDKFPISRPNLTFSTLTVSNMSPEDSSIYLCSAEAIKSSSYGYTFGSGTRLTVV.

Here the CDR3 DNA reads TGTGCCAGCAGGCGAGACAGGGGACCAGATACGCAGTATTTT. It is translated as CASRRDRGPDTQYF. This sequence joins TRBV6-5 and TRBJ2-3, with TRBD1 matching over 8 bases. The CDR3 is 14 amino acids. The J segment lost 4 bases and the V segment lost 6 bases, leaving 6 bases of the junction unmatched. Germline V lookup: CDR1 MNHEY, CDR2 SVGAGI.

The chain combines TRBV13 with TRBJ1-1; 7 nucleotides agree with TRBD1. Trimming at V came to 0 bases and at J to 0 bases, leaving 4 bases not matched to a gene. CDR1 and CDR2 (germline): PRHDT, FYEKMQ (reference sequence). The CDR3 covers 16 residues. The CDR3 DNA follows: TGTGCCAGCAGCTTAGGACAGGGGTCACTGAACACTGAAGCTTTCTTT. Translating gives CASSLGQGSLNTEAFF.

The rearrangement joins TRBV28 to TRBJ1-5, with D unclear. This CDR3 is 13 amino acids long. Trimming cost V 6 bases and J 11 bases, with 17 bases left between them. Germline V CDR1 and CDR2: MDHEN, SYDVKM. CDR3 protein: CASSLTRLIAQHF. DNA for the CDR3: TGTGCCAGCAGCCTGACACGGCTTATCGCCCAGCATTTT.

This rearrangement joins TRBV5-5 to TRBJ1-2; the D is unclear. Germline-derived CDR1 and CDR2 are SGHKS and YYEKEE (reference sequence). This CDR3 region has 14 residues. V lost 0 bases and J 0 bases, leaving 6 bases between the germline ends. The CDR3 DNA is TGTGCCAGCAGCTTGGACAGCCCTAACTATGGCTACACCTTC. This sequence encodes CASSLDSPNYGYTF.

This chain joins TRBV5-5 and TRBJ2-1, with 8 bases aligning to TRBD2. This CDR3 is 15 amino acids long. V was pared by 4 bases and J by 0 bases, with 3 bases of the junction left unmatched. Germline V gene data show CDR1 as SGHKS and CDR2 as YYEKEE (reference sequence). CDR3 region: CASSPSGGSYNEQFF. In DNA, the CDR3 is TGTGCCAGCAGCCCCAGCGGGGGCTCCTACAATGAGCAGTTCTTC.

As DNA, the CDR3 is TGTGCCAGTAGCTCTGGCGCCCTAGGACAGGGCCCTGAAGCTTTCTTT. Translation gives CASSSGALGQGPEAFF. J is TRBJ1-1 and V is TRBV19, with TRBD1 matching over 8 bases. The CDR3 covers 16 residues. CDR1 and CDR2 from the germline V gene are LNHDA and SQIVND (reference sequence). Trimming took 6 bases from V and 6 from J; bases not matched to a gene: 15.

The rearrangement joins TRBV5-1 to TRBJ1-4, with no clear D. The germline gives CDR1 SGHRS, CDR2 YFSETQ. CDR3 length: 14 amino acids. Trimming stripped 4 bases from V and 15 bases from J, with 22 bases between. The CDR3 DNA reads as TGCGCCAGCAGCGAAATCGGGCGCGAAAAGGCGGTGTTTTTT. Its translation is CASSEIGREKAVFF.

V and J are TRBV14 and TRBJ1-1, with D possibly TRBD1 on 6 matching bases. From germline, CDR1 is SGHDN and CDR2 FVKESK. The CDR3 runs to 16 residues. V was shortened by 0 bases and J by 5 bases, with 16 bases between the two germline ends. As DNA, the CDR3 is TGTGCCAGCAGCCAAGATTTGGGGCGAAGGGGGACTGAAGCTTTCTTT. Translated, it gives CASSQDLGRRGTEAFF.

This chain uses TRBV2 with TRBJ1-4; D is unresolved. CDR1 and CDR2 from the germline V gene are SNHLY and FYNNEI. The CDR3 has 14 amino acids. The V and J ends lost 7 bases and 8 bases respectively, with 17 bases between them. The DNA of the CDR3 is TGTGCCAGCACTAAGGAGGTGGGAGGCGAAAAACTGTTTTTT. As protein: CASTKEVGGEKLFF.

This chain joins TRBV28 and TRBJ2-3; D is uncertain. Germline V gene data show CDR1 as MDHEN and CDR2 as SYDVKM. CDR3 length: 14 amino acids. With 6 bases removed from V and 2 bases from J, the gap between germline ends came to 12 bases. The CDR3 sequence is CASRRTGVTDTQYF. CDR3 bases: TGTGCCAGCAGACGTACTGGCGTCACAGATACGCAGTATTTT.

V gene TRBV2 combines with J gene TRBJ2-5; D uncertain. CDR1 is SNHLY, CDR2 FYNNEI, per germline. V was cut by 11 bases and J by 5 bases, with 18 bases left in between. CDR3 size: 13 residues. The CDR3 sequence: CALRLGRVETQYF. The CDR3 DNA reads as TGTGCCCTACGTCTAGGAAGGGTGGAGACCCAGTACTTC.

This chain links TRBV28 with TRBJ2-7; 7 bases fit TRBD2. V shed 6 bases, J shed 3 bases, and the junction held 5 bases outside the gene matches. Germline V gene sequence: CDR1 MDHEN, CDR2 SYDVKM. This CDR3 is built from 13 residues. The CDR3 bases are TGTGCCAGCAGATCACCTAGCGGCTACGAGCAGTACTTC. It yields the protein CASRSPSGYEQYF.

The rearrangement uses TRBV6-5 and TRBJ2-5; a weak D match, TRBD2 (6 bases). The V end was cut by 10 bases, the J end by 5 bases, with 17 bases between. The germline V gene has CDR1 MNHEY and CDR2 SVGAGI. The CDR3 covers 13 residues. The CDR3 sequence: CATGGPRGETQYF. The CDR3 DNA reads TGTGCCACCGGGGGACCCCGCGGTGAGACCCAGTACTTC.

This clone was seen just once. This chain connects TRBV19 to TRBJ1-4, with 12 bases fitting TRBD1. The junction had 1 base not matched to a gene; V was cut back by 3 bases and J by 8 bases. This CDR3 has 14 amino acids. Germline CDR1 is LNHDA and CDR2 is SQIVND (reference sequence). CDR3 residues: CASSIGTGGEKLFF. The CDR3 nucleotides read TGTGCCAGTAGTATTGGGACAGGGGGCGAAAAACTGTTTTTT.

This clone has more than one count but fewer than ten. CDR3 sequence: CASRPGQGAITEAFF. CDR3 DNA sequence: TGTGCCAGCAGACCGGGACAGGGGGCGATCACTGAAGCTTTCTTT. V gene TRBV6-6 combines with J gene TRBJ1-1; the match to TRBD1 covers 12 bases. Losses at the gene ends were 6 bases for V and 4 bases for J; bases not matched to a gene: 6. There are 15 residues in the CDR3. CDR1 and CDR2 from the germline V gene are MNHNY and SVGAGI (reference sequence).

The V gene is TRBV5-1, the J gene TRBJ2-2; 12 bases align to TRBD2. CDR3 length: 16 amino acids. The trim removed 4 bases at V and 4 bases at J, leaving 5 bases unmatched. Germline V gene sequence: CDR1 SGHRS, CDR2 YFSETQ. Here the CDR3 reads CASSPSSGGATGELFF. The CDR3 coding sequence is TGCGCCAGCAGCCCATCTAGCGGGGGGGCCACCGGGGAGCTGTTTTTT.

This chain joins TRBV12-5 and TRBJ1-5; 9 bases match TRBD1. CDR1 LGHNT and CDR2 FRNRAP come from the germline V gene. The ends lost 0 bases at V and 9 bases at J; junction bases unmatched: 9. CDR3 length equals 16 residues. CDR3 in amino acids: CASGLVTGGDSGPQHF. The CDR3 region has the DNA TGTGCTAGTGGTTTGGTGACAGGGGGTGACTCCGGGCCCCAGCATTTT.

The CDR3 reads CASSPLRQATYNEQFF. Written as DNA, the CDR3 is TGTGCCAGCAGCCCCCTTCGTCAGGCCACCTACAATGAGCAGTTCTTC. This rearrangement joins TRBV7-2 to TRBJ2-1; no clear D. The CDR3 has 16 residues. The V end lost 5 bases, the J end lost 2 bases, and 16 bases lay between the germline ends. In germline, CDR1 is SGHTA, CDR2 FQGNSA. The variable domain in full, with the rest retrieved from reference TRBV7-2 and TRBJ2-1, is GAGVSQSPSNKVTEKGKDVELRCDPISGHTALYWYRQSLGQGLEFLIYFQGNSAPDKSGLPSDRFSAERTGGSVSTLTIQRTQQEDSAVYLCASSPLRQATYNEQFFGPGTRLTVL.

CDR3 DNA sequence: TGTGCCAGCAGCCGGGGCGGGGCTAGCGGGGATGATACGCAGTATTTT. It encodes CASSRGGASGDDTQYF. The chain links TRBV28 to TRBJ2-3; 9 positions agree with TRBD2. Losses at the gene ends were 6 bases for V and 6 bases for J; bases not matched to a gene: 13. Germline values: CDR1 MDHEN, CDR2 SYDVKM. This CDR3 has 16 amino acids.

The J gene is TRBJ2-1, the V gene TRBV5-1, with unresolved D. V was trimmed by 0 bases and J by 0 bases, leaving 4 bases between them. CDR1 is SGHRS, CDR2 YFSETQ, per germline. The CDR3 contains 14 residues. As DNA, the CDR3 is TGCGCCAGCAGCTTGGTTACCTCCTACAATGAGCAGTTCTTC. Protein: CASSLVTSYNEQFF.

V and J are TRBV27 and TRBJ2-7, with 7 nucleotides matching TRBD1. This CDR3 spans 19 amino acids. Trimming at V came to 2 bases and at J to 2 bases, leaving 18 bases not matched to a gene. Germline V gives CDR1 MNHEY, CDR2 SMNVEV (reference sequence). CDR3 coding DNA: TGTGCCAGCAGTTTAAACCCCAACCTTCGGGACAGCCCTACCTACGAGCAGTACTTC. It is translated as CASSLNPNLRDSPTYEQYF.

This chain uses TRBV2 with TRBJ1-1; tentative D call: TRBD1 (5 bases). V was shortened by 5 bases and J by 11 bases, with 15 bases between the two germline ends. The CDR3 has 12 residues. Germline V gene data show CDR1 as SNHLY and CDR2 as FYNNEI. The CDR3 loop reads CASSTDSTTAFF. CDR3 DNA sequence: TGTGCCAGCAGTACCGACAGCACCACCGCTTTCTTT.

V is TRBV18 and J is TRBJ1-3; no reliable D call. CDR1 and CDR2 from the germline V gene are KGHSH and LQKENI. The CDR3 length is 16 residues. V was cut by 3 bases and J by 0 bases, with 12 bases left in between. The CDR3 spells CASSPQKAPSGNTIYF. The CDR3 DNA is TGTGCCAGCTCACCCCAGAAGGCTCCCTCTGGAAACACCATATATTTT.

This chain connects TRBV24-1 to TRBJ2-3; D gene ambiguous. The V end lost 1 base, the J end lost 4 bases, and 5 bases lay between the germline ends. The CDR3 has 13 residues. Germline V gives CDR1 KGHDR, CDR2 SFDVKD. CDR3 DNA sequence: TGTGCCACCAGTGATTTTTTGTCAGATACGCAGTATTTT. Its translation is CATSDFLSDTQYF.

This clone occurred once. The CDR3 sequence: CSGGGTGTSGYEQYF. CDR3 nucleotide sequence: TGCAGCGGTGGGGGGACCGGGACTAGCGGCTACGAGCAGTACTTC. The chain employs TRBV29-1 and TRBJ2-7; the match to TRBD2 covers 11 bases. V was clipped by 7 bases and J by 3 bases; unmatched bases: 11. Germline V gene data show CDR1 as SQVTM and CDR2 as ANQGSEA. The length of the CDR3 is 15 residues.

V gene TRBV5-1 combines with J gene TRBJ2-7; D is ambiguous. The CDR3 has 15 residues. Germline V gene sequence: CDR1 SGHRS, CDR2 YFSETQ. V lost 0 bases to trimming and J lost 3 bases, with 13 bases between them. CDR3 protein: CASSLGPGSIYEQYF. In nucleotides, the CDR3 is TGCGCCAGCAGCTTGGGACCGGGTTCTATCTACGAGCAGTACTTC. Filled out from reference TRBV5-1 and TRBJ2-7, the complete variable domain reads KAGVTQTPRYLIKTRGQQVTLSCSPISGHRSVSWYQQTPGQGLQFLFEYFSETQRNKGNFPGRFSGRQFSNSRSEMNVSTLELGDSALYLCASSLGPGSIYEQYFGPGTRLTVT.

The V gene is TRBV28, the J gene TRBJ2-2; D unclear. Trimming left V 4 bases short and J 6 bases short, with 6 bases between. CDR1 and CDR2 (germline): MDHEN, SYDVKM. The CDR3 spans 12 residues. CDR3 loop: CASSSQPGELFF. The CDR3, as DNA: TGTGCCAGCAGTTCTCAGCCCGGGGAGCTGTTTTTT. Using reference TRBV28 and TRBJ2-2 for the parts outside the CDR3, the full variable domain is DVKVTQSSRYLVKRTGEKVFLECVQDMDHENMFWYRQDPGLGLRLIYFSYDVKMKEKGDIPEGYSVSREKKERFSLILESASTNQTSMYLCASSSQPGELFFGEGSRLTVL.

This clone was counted between two and nine times. The chain couples TRBV3-1 (or the pseudogene TRBV3-2) to TRBJ2-3; 11 bases fit TRBD2. Germline assignment: CDR1 LGHDT and CDR2 YNNKEL (reference sequence). This CDR3 contains 16 residues. The ends lost 4 bases at V and 2 bases at J; junction bases unmatched: 5. The CDR3, as DNA: TGTGCCAGCAGCCGAGGGACTAGCGGAAACACAGATACGCAGTATTTT. Its translation is CASSRGTSGNTDTQYF.

V is TRBV11-1 and J is TRBJ2-2, with D possibly matching TRBD1 (6 bases). Trimming removed 5 bases at V and 2 bases at J, with 12 bases between. Germline V gene lookup returns CDR1 SGHAT and CDR2 FQDESV (reference sequence). The CDR3 extends over 15 amino acids. The CDR3 sequence is CASSDSGQNTGELFF. The CDR3 nucleotides read TGTGCCAGCAGCGACTCGGGACAAAACACCGGGGAGCTGTTTTTT.